These 7 T cell receptor beta chains share one sample of origin, sequenced in a study of OX40 agonist ivuxolimab in advanced cancers. Sequencing used immunoSEQ multiplex PCR; TCRdb keeps in-frame clones, though not all of them. The table shows approximately 100,000 clones, with around nine tenths occurring only once. The specimen comprised CD4+ or CD8+ T cells sorted from blood, sampled in a trial of the OX40 agonist ivuxolimab. The receptors originated from an adult with an advanced solid tumor such as melanoma, head and neck, liver or kidney cancer.

The gene calls are TRBV5-4 and TRBJ2-1, with TRBD2 matching over 7 bases. This CDR3 is 16 amino acids long. V was clipped by 4 bases and J by 4 bases; unmatched bases: 11. The V gene's germline CDR1 is SGHNT and CDR2 YYREEE (reference sequence). CDR3 region: CASSLFMGGSYNEQFF. In nucleotides, the CDR3 is TGTGCCAGCAGCCTCTTCATGGGGGGGTCTTACAATGAGCAGTTCTTC.

Notes on this clone: The junction differs from germline at one of its ends, possibly a read error. J is TRBJ2-2 and V is TRBV7-7, with D hard to call. Per germline, CDR1 SSHAT and CDR2 FNYEAQ (reference sequence). This CDR3 region has 14 residues. The CDR3, as DNA: TGTGCTAGCAGCTTAGAACTGAACACCGGGGAGCTGTTTTTT. Amino acid sequence: CASSLELNTGELFF.

This chain uses TRBV2 with TRBJ2-7; 7 nucleotides align to TRBD1. Germline CDR1 SNHLY, CDR2 FYNNEI. V was pared by 2 bases and J by 3 bases, with 4 bases of the junction left unmatched. CDR3 length: 14 residues. CDR3 in amino acids: CASSELGQFYEQYF. In DNA form, the CDR3 reads TGTGCCAGCAGTGAATTGGGACAGTTCTACGAGCAGTACTTC.

The gene calls are TRBV5-1 and TRBJ1-1; TRBD1 might be the D (5 bases). This CDR3 has 14 residues. With 6 bases removed from V and 2 bases from J, the gap between germline ends came to 14 bases. Germline CDR1 SGHRS, CDR2 YFSETQ. CDR3 protein: CASMRGQVNTEAFF. The CDR3 coding sequence is TGCGCCAGCATGAGGGGTCAGGTAAACACTGAAGCTTTCTTT.

J is TRBJ2-7 and V is TRBV5-6; TRBD1 might be the D (7 bases). In germline, CDR1 is SGHDT, CDR2 YYEEEE. With 4 bases removed from V and 6 bases from J, the gap between germline ends came to 17 bases. CDR3 length: 14 amino acids. The CDR3 DNA is TGTGCCAGCAGCCCGCGGAGGGGGCGAGGCGAGCAGTACTTC. It translates to CASSPRRGRGEQYF.

This clone occurred once. The chain has TRBV7-9 and TRBJ2-1; TRBD1 aligns across 7 bases. This CDR3 is 12 amino acids long. V shed 4 bases and J 8 bases; nucleotides not matched to a gene: 2. Germline values: CDR1 SEHNR, CDR2 FQNEAQ (reference sequence). CDR3 sequence: CASSWTGHEQFF. The CDR3, as DNA: TGTGCCAGCAGCTGGACAGGCCATGAGCAGTTCTTC. The variable domain in full, with the rest retrieved from reference TRBV7-9 and TRBJ2-1, is DTGVSQNPRHKITKRGQNVTFRCDPISEHNRLYWYRQTLGQGPEFLTYFQNEAQLEKSRLLSDRFSAERPKGSFSTLEIQRTEQGDSAMYLCASSWTGHEQFFGPGTRLTVL.

The chain couples TRBV18 to TRBJ1-2, with 9 bases that match TRBD1. CDR3 size: 18 residues. Germline loops: CDR1 KGHSH, CDR2 LQKENI. Trimming cost V 2 bases and J 0 bases; bases outside gene matches: 10. In DNA form, the CDR3 reads TGTGCCAGCTCACCAGCCTCTACCGGGACAGGGCCTAACTATGGCTACACCTTC. The encoded protein is CASSPASTGTGPNYGYTF.